The clone carrying this T cell receptor beta chain has a handful of counts. Its antigen is as yet unknown. Other DNA sequences in the same sample also yield this CDR3. Both 60 Vbeta primers and 13 Jbeta primers went into the PCR. TCRdb's copy holds only in-frame clones and misses some; the assay was immunoSEQ multiplex PCR. In the table there are about 130,000 clones, around 85% of which are singletons. These data are taken from a study of cytomegalovirus exposure and HLA in healthy donors. The study's findings and limits: The presence/absence work took it that sequencing depth was about the same across donors. Rates of TCR association differed by HLA locus in a later analysis, with DRB1 highest and HLA-C lowest.

V lost 6 bases, J lost 1 base, and 7 bases lay in between. CDR3 length equals 13 residues. Germline V gives CDR1 SNHLY, CDR2 FYNNEI. This TCR was recovered from a boy younger than 18 in good health and CMV-seronegative. Material for sequencing was PBMCs. The rearrangement uses TRBV2 and TRBJ1-5; perhaps TRBD1 as D (6 bases). The CDR3 nucleotides read TGTGCCAGCAGACAGGGAAGCAATCAGCCCCAGCATTTT. It codes for CASRQGSNQPQHF.